This is a list of T cell receptor beta chains from one sample in a study of T-cell reconstitution after alpha-beta-depleted transplantation in children. Via MiXCR, TCRdb re-called the PCR reads, giving one row per CDR3 protein. Found here are more than 300,000 distinct CDR3 sequences, about a sixth of them singletons; the top ten hold around 41%. This material consisted of PBMCs, mostly from graft donor cells, taken 360 days after TCRalphabeta/CD19-depleted stem cell transplant. The receptors were gathered from a male patient aged 2 to 10 who had a stem cell transplant for acute lymphoblastic leukemia, so the T cells may come from the graft donor. Both conserved end residues are part of each CDR3. The D gene is left open where the match is weak. Clone size, where shown, is once, few, many, or a class for clones that have expanded.

J	D	V	size	DNA	CDR3
TRBJ2-1	TRBD2	TRBV5-1	NA	TGCGCCAGCAGTTCTAGCGGGAGGGCCGACAATGAGCAGTTCTTC	CASSSSGRADNEQFF
TRBJ2-7	NA	TRBV12-3/TRBV12-4	medium-sized	TGTGCCAGCAGTTTCCAGGGTTCCTACGAGCAGTACTTC	CASSFQGSYEQYF
TRBJ2-1	TRBD1	TRBV12-3/TRBV12-4	few	TGTGCCAGCATCCGTCGCTCCGGGACAGCCTACAATGAGCAGTTCTTC	CASIRRSGTAYNEQFF
TRBJ2-1	TRBD2	TRBV12-3/TRBV12-4	NA	TGTGCCAGCGCGGGAGGGTCGAAGGAGCAGTTCTTC	CASAGGSKEQFF
TRBJ2-4	NA	TRBV4-1	NA	TGCGCCAGCAGCCAAGATAACGGGCGTCTTCTAGCCAAAAACATTCAGTACTTC	CASSQDNGRLLAKNIQYF
TRBJ1-5	NA	TRBV6-2/TRBV6-3	NA	TGTGCCAGCAGTTACTCAGTCGGACAGAGACTCAATCAGCCCCAGCATTTT	CASSYSVGQRLNQPQHF
TRBJ1-6	TRBD1	TRBV12-3/TRBV12-4	NA	TGTGCCAGCAGTTTAGAAACGACAGGGCCCTATAATTCACCCCTCCACTTT	CASSLETTGPYNSPLHF
TRBJ2-1	NA	TRBV29-1	many	TGCAGCGTTGAAGAAGGGGGCAATGAGCAGTTCTTC	CSVEEGGNEQFF
TRBJ2-1	NA	TRBV7-8	few	TGTGCCAGCAGAAGGGGGATCTCCTACAATGAGCAGTTCTTC	CASRRGISYNEQFF
TRBJ2-7	NA	TRBV12-3/TRBV12-4	few	TGTGCCAGCAGCCTTCGACGGTTCTCCTACGAGCAGTACTTC	CASSLRRFSYEQYF
TRBJ2-1	TRBD2	TRBV4-3	NA	TGCGCCAGCAGCCAAGATCATCCTCGAGGGAGGGCCTACAATGAGCAGTTCTTC	CASSQDHPRGRAYNEQFF
TRBJ1-5	NA	TRBV6-1	few	TGTGCCAGCAGCGACGGCAGGTTGGATCAGCCCCAGCATTTT	CASSDGRLDQPQHF
TRBJ2-1	NA	TRBV7-7	many	TGTGCTAGCAGCCTAGGGGTGGCTAACAATGAGCAGTTCTTC	CASSLGVANNEQFF
TRBJ2-2	NA	TRBV11-2	few	TGTGCCAGCAGCCCGGGACTCACGAACACCGGGGAGCTGTTTTTT	CASSPGLTNTGELFF